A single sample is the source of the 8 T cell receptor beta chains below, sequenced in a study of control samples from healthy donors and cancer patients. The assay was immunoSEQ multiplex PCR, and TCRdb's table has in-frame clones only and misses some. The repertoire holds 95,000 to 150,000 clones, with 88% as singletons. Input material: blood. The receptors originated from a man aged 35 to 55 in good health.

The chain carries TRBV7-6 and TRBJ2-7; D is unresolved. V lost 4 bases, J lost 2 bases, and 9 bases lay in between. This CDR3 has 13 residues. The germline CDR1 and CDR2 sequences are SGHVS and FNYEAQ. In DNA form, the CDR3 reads TGTGCCAGCAGCTCGTATCAGGCCTACGAGCAGTACTTC. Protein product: CASSSYQAYEQYF.

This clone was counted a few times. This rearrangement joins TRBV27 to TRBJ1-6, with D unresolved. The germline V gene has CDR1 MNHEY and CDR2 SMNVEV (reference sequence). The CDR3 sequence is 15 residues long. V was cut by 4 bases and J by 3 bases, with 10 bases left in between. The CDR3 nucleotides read TGTGCCAGCAGTTCTGGGAGAGTCTATAATTCACCCCTCCACTTT. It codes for CASSSGRVYNSPLHF.

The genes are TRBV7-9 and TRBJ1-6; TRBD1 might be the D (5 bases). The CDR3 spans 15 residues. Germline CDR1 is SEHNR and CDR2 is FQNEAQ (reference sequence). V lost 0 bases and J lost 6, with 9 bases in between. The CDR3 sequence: CASSLALRGNSPLHF. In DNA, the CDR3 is TGTGCCAGCAGCTTAGCGCTGAGGGGTAATTCACCCCTCCACTTT.

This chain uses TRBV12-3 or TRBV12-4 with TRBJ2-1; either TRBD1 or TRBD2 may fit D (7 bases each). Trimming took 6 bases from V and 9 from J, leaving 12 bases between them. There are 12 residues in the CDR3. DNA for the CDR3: TGTGCCAGCAGCCAGGGGGGGACTGAGCAGTTCTTC. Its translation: CASSQGGTEQFF.

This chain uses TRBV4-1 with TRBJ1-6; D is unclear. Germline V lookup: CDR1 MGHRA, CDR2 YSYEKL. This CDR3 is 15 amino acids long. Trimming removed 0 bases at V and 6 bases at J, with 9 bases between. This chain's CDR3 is CASSQDRGRNSPLHF. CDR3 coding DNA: TGCGCCAGCAGCCAAGATCGGGGTCGTAATTCACCCCTCCACTTT.

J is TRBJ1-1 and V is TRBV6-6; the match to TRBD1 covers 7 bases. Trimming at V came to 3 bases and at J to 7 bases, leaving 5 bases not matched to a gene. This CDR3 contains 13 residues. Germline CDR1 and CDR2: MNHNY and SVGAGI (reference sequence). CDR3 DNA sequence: TGTGCCAGCAGTTATCTCGGACAGGATGAAGCTTTCTTT. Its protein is CASSYLGQDEAFF.

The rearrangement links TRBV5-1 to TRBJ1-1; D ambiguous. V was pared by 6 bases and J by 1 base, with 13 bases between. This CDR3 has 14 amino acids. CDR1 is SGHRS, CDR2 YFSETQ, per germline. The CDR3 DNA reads TGCGCCAGCACCGTGGGTTGGGGGAACACTGAAGCTTTCTTT. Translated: CASTVGWGNTEAFF.

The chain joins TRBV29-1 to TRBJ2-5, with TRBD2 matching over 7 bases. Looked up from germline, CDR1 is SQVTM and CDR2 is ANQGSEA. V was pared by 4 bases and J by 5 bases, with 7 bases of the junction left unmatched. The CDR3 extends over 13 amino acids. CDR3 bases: TGCAGCGTTGTAGGGGACTACCGGGAGACCCAGTACTTC. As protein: CSVVGDYRETQYF.